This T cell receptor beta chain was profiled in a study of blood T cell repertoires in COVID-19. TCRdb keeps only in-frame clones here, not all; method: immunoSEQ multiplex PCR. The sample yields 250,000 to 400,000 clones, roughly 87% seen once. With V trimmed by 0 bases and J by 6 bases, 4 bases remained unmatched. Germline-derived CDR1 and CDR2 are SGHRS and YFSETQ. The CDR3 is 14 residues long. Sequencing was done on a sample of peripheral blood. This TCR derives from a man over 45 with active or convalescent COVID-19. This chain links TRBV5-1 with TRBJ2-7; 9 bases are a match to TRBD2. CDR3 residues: CASSLASGKAEQYF. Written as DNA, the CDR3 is TGCGCCAGCAGCTTGGCTAGCGGGAAAGCCGAGCAGTACTTC.